This T cell receptor (beta chain) was profiled in a study of cytomegalovirus exposure and HLA in healthy donors (dated by TCRdb to 2017 to 2019). A note on the overall study: In an earlier analysis of some 550 of the donors, roughly 300 Gb of sequence data and 120 million or so unique TCR beta sequences from about 179 million T cells were reported. Around 300 gigabases of sequencing data and approximately 85 million unique TCR sequences were included in an early release covering 500 to 750 HLA-typed donors. A later analysis re-analyzed previously published TCR beta repertoires from roughly 630 donors and added high-resolution HLA genotyping to study TCR occurrence patterns. Class I and class II HLA loci were covered by the typing at four-digit resolution. Every discovery cohort repertoire had been produced on one sequencing platform. Across some 400 genotyped donors of the cohort, an average of roughly 250,000 unique TCR beta nucleotide sequences per donor were sequenced, and around 19% of those sequences were non-productive. The later analysis used no new phenotypic data to find candidate immune exposures, relying instead on TCR beta sequences and their occurrence across donors. In addition to the first cohort of about 650 subjects, a separate validation cohort of over 90 different subjects was used. The study was designed to test whether signatures of past pathogen exposure could be identified by cataloging public T cell receptors. Alongside the repertoire data, information on donor age, sex, ethnicity and CMV serostatus was compiled. Typing coverage varied by locus: about 620-640 donors for A, B, C, DRB1 and DQB1; around 560 for DQA1; over 600 for DPA1; approximately 450 for DPB1. Of the 300 to 500 genotyped donors, 81% were placed in the genetic ancestry cluster associated with self-reported Caucasian donors. An earlier analysis of several hundred of the donors applied high-throughput TCR beta sequencing to assess whether each TCR beta V gene segment acted as functional or pseudogenic. A later genetic analysis took genome-wide SNP genotypes for about three fifths of the 666 donors and used that subset as a discovery cohort. The study used immunosequencing to profile the T cell repertoires of 670 or so subjects and linked those repertoires to cytomegalovirus serostatus. Because of strong linkage in the cohort, roughly five DR-DQ haplotypes were treated as single units for association and clustering. High-throughput TCR immunosequencing, statistical association of individual TCRs with disease status, and machine learning were combined to predict cytomegalovirus infection status.

About this clone: Its specific antigen is unknown. One base away there is no much larger clone; base qualities are not given.

Library preparation used the immunoSEQ multiplex PCR assay. For the multiplex PCR, a mixture combining 60 forward primers for TCR Vbeta segments and 13 reverse primers for TCR Jbeta segments was used. The CDR3 region of rearranged TCR beta genes was amplified from genomic DNA with a multiplex PCR assay. On the Illumina HiSeq System, the amplified TCR beta libraries were sequenced as 87-base-pair reads. The study's processing was this. A later analysis tallied around 87 million unique TCR beta chains across the 666 repertoires, and about 10 million of those chains were shared by two or more donors. Raw reads were error-corrected and collapsed into unique sequences with a nearest-neighbor algorithm that merged closely related sequences to remove PCR and sequencing errors. V, D and J gene segments were assigned by aligning CDR3 sequences to IMGT reference sequences. For a sequence to be retained, at least a six-nucleotide match to both a V gene segment and a J gene segment was required. A rearrangement was called productive if the CDR3 had no stop codons and remained in frame with V and J, and every other rearrangement was called non-productive. Following IMGT convention, CDR3 was defined as the stretch from the second conserved V-encoded cysteine to the conserved J-encoded phenylalanine. In an earlier analysis of approximately 500 of the donors, sequences lacking an unambiguous match to a single V gene segment were excluded. An earlier analysis of 587 of the donors called V segments functional above 56.7% productive rearrangements and segregating when the between-donor standard deviation exceeded 5%. To diagnose cytomegalovirus status from the catalog of TCR beta chain sequences, a statistical classification framework was built. V and J gene assignment, in a later analysis, came from comparing TCR nucleotide sequences with IMGT/GENE-DB human TR gene sequences. In a later analysis, CDR3 sequences and most-parsimonious VDJ recombination scenarios were assigned using the TCRdist pipeline. In a later analysis, every TCR beta chain was defined by the combination of its CDR3 amino acid sequence and its V-gene family, and reads without a unique V-gene family were dropped. To address suspected cross-contamination and a sequencing artifact, a later analysis removed around 600 highly shared, low-generation-probability nucleotide sequences. For each public chain, a later analysis derived a clonal expansion index from normalized ranks of inferred template counts within each repertoire. In a later analysis, generation probabilities were computed using a VDJ recombination model fitted to out-of-frame rearrangements, and the results were checked against IGoR. In a later analysis, TCR-TCR, TCR-HLA and TCR-CMV co-occurrence was scored with hypergeometric tests, and a repertoire-size bias correction was applied to TCR pairs. A later analysis estimated false discovery rates by permuting HLA or CMV assignments 20 times. In a later analysis, co-occurring TCRs were grouped using DBSCAN, and TCRdist sequence similarity was added for clustering within HLA-allele-positive subsets. For co-occurrence clustering, repertoires with fewer than 30,000 or more than 120,000 public chains were excluded, along with roughly 5 repertoires with anomalous nucleotide sharing. TCRdb provides this immuneACCESS table in a form limited to in-frame rearrangements. Some clones are lacking; in checked studies, under half of them reflect an unresolved V gene, and why the rest are absent is not known. For V, J and clone size, that table is used; D and trimming come from the DNA. This sample is represented by about 150,000 clones; around three quarters of them were singletons. 4% of the sample is taken by the ten largest.

Beyond this particular receptor, the publication reports: Most TCR sequences were observed very rarely across donors, whereas some public TCRs were present in many individuals. CMV serostatus was the only immune exposure information available for the cohort. In a later analysis, the rate of TCR association differed among HLA loci, with DRB1 alleles having the most associated TCRs and HLA-C alleles having the fewest. According to the authors, the approach could potentially be generalized to other disease states and immunological phenotypes. When HLA alleles, especially DR and DQ, strongly co-occurred, attributing TCR associations to individual alleles was difficult. The study listed 150 to 200 TCR beta chains as associated with cytomegalovirus. The sequencing pipeline was judged likely to have produced a cluster of highly shared sequence variants as a technical artifact. Only TCR beta chains were sequenced in this cohort, and the absence of alpha or paired-chain data limited detectable features. In a later analysis, 16,951 TCR beta sequences were associated with specific HLA alleles at a false discovery rate of 0.05. In vitro tests confirmed that a few of the cytomegalovirus-associated TCR beta chains recognize cytomegalovirus antigens. According to a later analysis, parvovirus B19, influenza, CMV and Epstein-Barr virus appeared linked to several top co-occurrence clusters. A later genetic analysis associated a missense DCLRE1C variant with V-gene and J-gene trimming of TCR beta chains, and an independent cohort replicated the association. In a later analysis, HLA-associated TCR beta chains were found to be more clonally expanded and to have lower generation probabilities than equally common non-associated chains. A later genetic analysis reported fewer N-insertions in productive TCRs among donors in an Asian-associated ancestry cluster than the roughly 640-donor mean. The classifier was reported to diagnose cytomegalovirus status with high specificity and sensitivity in both the original cohort and the validation cohort. A further reported finding was that TCR beta sequences accurately predicted the HLA-A and HLA-B alleles for most subjects in the first cohort. The earlier analysis of approximately 540 of the donors excluded 15 to 20 rarely observed V segments, including chromosome 9 orphons, because counts were too low. Because some donors lacked HLA typing at each locus, the association tests relied only on the typed subset. A later analysis found that most CMV-associated TCR beta chains appeared HLA-restricted, with HLA associations seemingly driven largely by CMV exposure. In an earlier analysis of approximately 590 of the donors, most TCR beta V segments were observed in productive rearrangements about 87% or about 30% of the time, broadly matching IMGT annotations. Correlated functional status among segregating V segments might reflect linkage disequilibrium, but an unknown experimental factor could not be ruled out. Sequencing depth was assumed to be roughly uniform across donors in the presence/absence analyses, though that assumption may not hold.

The cohort was made up of 650 to 700 healthy bone marrow donors. At the time of sampling, every cohort member was nominally healthy, though immune exposures that went unrecorded were likely present. The donor was CMV seronegative and was included in the group of about 400 seronegative cohort members. A peripheral blood sample was provided by each donor, and peripheral blood mononuclear cells were used for TCR beta sequencing. The Qiagen DNeasy Blood Extraction Kit was used to extract genomic DNA from the blood cell samples. The clonotype originates from a middle-aged woman in good health and CMV-seronegative. Source material: PBMCs.

In nucleotides, the sequence is TGTGCCAGCAGCTTAGCCGGAGCCTACTATGGCTACACCTTC. It codes for CASSLAGAYYGYTF. Rearrangement joined TRBV7-9 to TRBJ1-2, with no D gene named confidently. Relative to germline, V is 0 bases shorter and J is 3 bases shorter, with 8 bases between their ends. The germline V gene (reference sequence) gives CDR1 as SEHNR and CDR2 as FQNEAQ. The CDR3 runs 14 residues from the cysteine to the phenylalanine. The DNA shown is the 42-base CDR3, in frame from base 1.